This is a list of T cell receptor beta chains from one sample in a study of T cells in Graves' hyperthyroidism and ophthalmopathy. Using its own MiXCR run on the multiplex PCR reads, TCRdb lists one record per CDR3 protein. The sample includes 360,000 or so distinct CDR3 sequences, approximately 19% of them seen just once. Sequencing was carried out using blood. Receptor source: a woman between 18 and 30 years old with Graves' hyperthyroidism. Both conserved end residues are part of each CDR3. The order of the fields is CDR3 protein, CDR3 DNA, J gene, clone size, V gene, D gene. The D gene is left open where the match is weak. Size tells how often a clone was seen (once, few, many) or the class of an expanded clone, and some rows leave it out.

cdr3_aa: CASSQTPGLSGNTIYF
cdr3_nt: TGCGCCAGCAGCCAGACACCGGGGCTTTCTGGAAACACCATATATTTT
j_call: TRBJ1-3
clone_size: few
v_call: TRBV4-1
d_call: .

cdr3_aa: CASSLYPNQETQYF
cdr3_nt: TGTGCCAGCAGCTTATACCCGAACCAAGAGACCCAGTACTTC
j_call: TRBJ2-5
clone_size: many
v_call: TRBV11-2
d_call: .

cdr3_aa: CASSLVGVEAFF
cdr3_nt: TGTGCCAGCAGCTTAGTAGGGGTTGAAGCTTTCTTT
j_call: TRBJ1-1
clone_size: few
v_call: TRBV7-9
d_call: .

cdr3_aa: CASKTGAHVPNTGELFF
cdr3_nt: TGTGCCAGCAAGACCGGGGCGCACGTACCGAACACCGGGGAGCTGTTTTTT
j_call: TRBJ2-2
clone_size: once
v_call: TRBV6-2/TRBV6-3
d_call: .

cdr3_aa: CASSERDVEEAFF
cdr3_nt: TGTGCCAGCAGTGAAAGGGATGTTGAGGAAGCTTTCTTT
j_call: TRBJ1-1
clone_size: many
v_call: TRBV6-1
d_call: .

cdr3_aa: CSVVGTEGYTF
cdr3_nt: TGCAGCGTTGTGGGTACTGAAGGCTACACCTTC
j_call: TRBJ1-2
clone_size: few
v_call: TRBV29-1
d_call: .

cdr3_aa: CSARDWQEELFF
cdr3_nt: TGCAGTGCTAGAGATTGGCAGGAGGAGCTGTTTTTT
j_call: TRBJ2-2
clone_size: many
v_call: TRBV20-1
d_call: .

cdr3_aa: CATSSSGSSYEQYF
cdr3_nt: TGTGCCACCAGTTCCTCCGGGAGCTCCTACGAGCAGTACTTC
j_call: TRBJ2-7
clone_size: many
v_call: TRBV24-1
d_call: .

cdr3_aa: CASSTRQGRLETQYF
cdr3_nt: TGTGCCAGCAGTACGAGGCAGGGAAGGTTGGAGACCCAGTACTTC
j_call: TRBJ2-5
clone_size: many
v_call: TRBV28
d_call: .

cdr3_aa: CATSREGQDTEAFF
cdr3_nt: TGTGCCACCAGCAGAGAGGGCCAGGACACTGAAGCTTTCTTT
j_call: TRBJ1-1
clone_size: .
v_call: TRBV15
d_call: .

cdr3_aa: CSVEPGGSEQYF
cdr3_nt: TGCAGCGTTGAACCAGGGGGCAGCGAGCAGTACTTC
j_call: TRBJ2-7
clone_size: .
v_call: TRBV29-1
d_call: TRBD1

cdr3_aa: CASWDYVNTGELFF
cdr3_nt: TGTGCCAGTTGGGATTATGTAAACACCGGGGAGCTGTTTTTT
j_call: TRBJ2-2
clone_size: many
v_call: TRBV19
d_call: .

cdr3_aa: CASSLRPGQGSYEQYF
cdr3_nt: TGTGCCAGCAGTTTACGGCCGGGACAGGGGTCCTACGAGCAGTACTTC
j_call: TRBJ2-7
clone_size: .
v_call: TRBV6-5
d_call: TRBD1

cdr3_aa: CASSEGLYGYTF
cdr3_nt: TGTGCCAGCAGTGAAGGGCTATATGGCTACACCTTC
j_call: TRBJ1-2
clone_size: few
v_call: TRBV6-1
d_call: .

cdr3_aa: CASSRVKGTQYF
cdr3_nt: TGTGCCAGCTCCAGGGTCAAAGGGACCCAGTACTTC
j_call: TRBJ2-5
clone_size: many
v_call: TRBV19
d_call: .

cdr3_aa: CASSSARGSNRLYGYTF
cdr3_nt: TGTGCCAGCAGCTCCGCGAGGGGATCGAACAGACTCTATGGCTACACCTTC
j_call: TRBJ1-2
clone_size: many
v_call: TRBV11-2
d_call: .

cdr3_aa: CASSQDQGPTETQYF
cdr3_nt: TGCGCCAGCAGCCAAGATCAAGGACCTACAGAGACCCAGTACTTC
j_call: TRBJ2-5
clone_size: .
v_call: TRBV4-1
d_call: .

cdr3_aa: CASTRLARYEQYF
cdr3_nt: TGTGCCAGCACCCGGCTAGCCCGCTACGAGCAGTACTTC
j_call: TRBJ2-7
clone_size: few
v_call: TRBV2
d_call: .

cdr3_aa: CASRGDPGQGRYSNQPQHF
cdr3_nt: TGTGCCAGCAGGGGCGACCCGGGACAGGGAAGATATAGCAATCAGCCCCAGCATTTT
j_call: TRBJ1-5
clone_size: .
v_call: TRBV2
d_call: TRBD1

cdr3_aa: CASSFGGLSSYEQYF
cdr3_nt: TGTGCCAGCAGCTTTGGAGGATTAAGCTCCTACGAGCAGTACTTC
j_call: TRBJ2-7
clone_size: many
v_call: TRBV11-2
d_call: .

cdr3_aa: CASSIPGGSVYEQYF
cdr3_nt: TGTGCCAGTAGTATTCCCGGGGGCTCAGTCTACGAGCAGTACTTC
j_call: TRBJ2-7
clone_size: few
v_call: TRBV19
d_call: .

cdr3_aa: CASSLGSTGSVELFF
cdr3_nt: TGCGCCAGCAGCTTGGGTAGCACGGGGTCGGTGGAGCTGTTTTTT
j_call: TRBJ2-2
clone_size: .
v_call: TRBV5-1
d_call: .

cdr3_aa: CASSFRPWGGLAGTRETQYF
cdr3_nt: TGTGCCAGCAGTTTTCGTCCGTGGGGGGGACTAGCGGGGACAAGGGAGACCCAGTACTTC
j_call: TRBJ2-5
clone_size: many
v_call: TRBV12-3/TRBV12-4
d_call: TRBD2

cdr3_aa: CASSVGAHGETQYF
cdr3_nt: TGTGCCAGCTCGGTCGGGGCCCACGGAGAGACCCAGTACTTC
j_call: TRBJ2-5
clone_size: many
v_call: TRBV18
d_call: .

cdr3_aa: CASSFDRGGGYTF
cdr3_nt: TGTGCCAGCAGCTTTGACAGGGGAGGTGGCTACACCTTC
j_call: TRBJ1-2
clone_size: many
v_call: TRBV7-9
d_call: TRBD1

cdr3_aa: CASSLEGQGYEQYF
cdr3_nt: TGCGCCAGCAGCTTGGAGGGACAGGGGTACGAGCAGTACTTC
j_call: TRBJ2-7
clone_size: many
v_call: TRBV5-1
d_call: TRBD1

cdr3_aa: CASRGEQYF
cdr3_nt: TGTGCCAGTCGAGGCGAGCAGTACTTC
j_call: TRBJ2-7
clone_size: many
v_call: TRBV6-4
d_call: .

cdr3_aa: CSVGGASGYTF
cdr3_nt: TGCAGCGTTGGGGGGGCGTCAGGCTACACCTTC
j_call: TRBJ1-2
clone_size: many
v_call: TRBV29-1
d_call: .

cdr3_aa: CASNNRVGGRAEAFF
cdr3_nt: TGTGCCAGCAACAACAGGGTAGGGGGTAGGGCTGAAGCTTTCTTT
j_call: TRBJ1-1
clone_size: many
v_call: TRBV6-1
d_call: .

cdr3_aa: CASSSSRGRGPYEQYF
cdr3_nt: TGTGCCAGCAGCTCATCCAGGGGGCGAGGGCCCTACGAGCAGTACTTC
j_call: TRBJ2-7
clone_size: many
v_call: TRBV11-2
d_call: TRBD1

cdr3_aa: CASSEEGSGGVTQYF
cdr3_nt: TGTGCCAGCAGTGAAGAAGGTAGCGGGGGGGTGACCCAGTACTTC
j_call: TRBJ2-5
clone_size: many
v_call: TRBV2
d_call: TRBD2

cdr3_aa: CASSLNPGNTVYF
cdr3_nt: TGTGCCAGCAGCTTAAACCCTGGAAACACCGTATATTTT
j_call: TRBJ1-3
clone_size: many
v_call: TRBV7-3
d_call: .

cdr3_aa: CASTFQGLAGETQYF
cdr3_nt: TGTGCCAGCACCTTCCAGGGACTAGCGGGAGAGACCCAGTACTTC
j_call: TRBJ2-5
clone_size: .
v_call: TRBV12-3/TRBV12-4
d_call: TRBD2

cdr3_aa: CASSGEGGYTEAFF
cdr3_nt: TGTGCCAGCAGCGGAGAGGGGGGATACACTGAAGCTTTCTTT
j_call: TRBJ1-1
clone_size: many
v_call: TRBV6-1
d_call: .

cdr3_aa: CASSLEGLSGYTF
cdr3_nt: TGTGCCAGCAGTTTGGAGGGGTTGAGCGGCTACACCTTC
j_call: TRBJ1-2
clone_size: .
v_call: TRBV12-3/TRBV12-4
d_call: .

cdr3_aa: CASSAKETQYF
cdr3_nt: TGTGCCAGCAGTGCAAAGGAGACCCAGTACTTC
j_call: TRBJ2-5
clone_size: .
v_call: TRBV12-3/TRBV12-4
d_call: .

cdr3_aa: CAWGRGSDTEAFF
cdr3_nt: TGTGCCTGGGGCAGGGGCTCGGACACTGAAGCTTTCTTT
j_call: TRBJ1-1
clone_size: many
v_call: TRBV30
d_call: .

cdr3_aa: CATSDPRNYEQYF
cdr3_nt: TGTGCCACCAGTGACCCCCGCAATTACGAGCAGTACTTC
j_call: TRBJ2-7
clone_size: many
v_call: TRBV24-1
d_call: .

cdr3_aa: CASSLGPTANSGNTIYF
cdr3_nt: TGTGCCAGCAGCTTAGGCCCGACAGCAAACTCTGGAAACACCATATATTTT
j_call: TRBJ1-3
clone_size: many
v_call: TRBV11-2
d_call: .

cdr3_aa: CSAKTDRSGANVLTF
cdr3_nt: TGCAGTGCGAAGACAGACCGATCTGGGGCCAACGTCCTGACTTTC
j_call: TRBJ2-6
clone_size: many
v_call: TRBV20-1
d_call: .

cdr3_aa: CASAIRDNGNTIYF
cdr3_nt: TGTGCCAGCGCCATCCGGGACAACGGAAACACCATATATTTT
j_call: TRBJ1-3
clone_size: few
v_call: TRBV18
d_call: .

cdr3_aa: CSATLPLDPAGMDF
cdr3_nt: TGCAGTGCTACCCTCCCCCTCGACCCCGCCGGTATGGACTTC
j_call: TRBJ2-5
clone_size: few
v_call: TRBV20-1
d_call: .

cdr3_aa: CASSYPHREGTGELFF
cdr3_nt: TGTGCCAGCAGTTACCCTCATAGGGAGGGCACCGGGGAGCTGTTTTTT
j_call: TRBJ2-2
clone_size: many
v_call: TRBV6-5
d_call: TRBD2

cdr3_aa: CASSGTGAYGYTF
cdr3_nt: TGTGCCAGCAGTGGGACTGGAGCCTATGGCTACACCTTC
j_call: TRBJ1-2
clone_size: many
v_call: TRBV6-1
d_call: .

cdr3_aa: CATSDWTAGPQCF
cdr3_nt: TGTGCCACCAGTGATTGGACAGCCGGGCCCCAGTGCTTC
j_call: TRBJ2-5
clone_size: .
v_call: TRBV24-1
d_call: .

cdr3_aa: CASSPGASLVGYTF
cdr3_nt: TGTGCCAGCAGTCCAGGGGCCTCACTGGTTGGCTACACCTTC
j_call: TRBJ1-2
clone_size: many
v_call: TRBV12-3/TRBV12-4
d_call: .

cdr3_aa: CASSYADFADEQYF
cdr3_nt: TGTGCCAGCAGTTACGCGGATTTTGCCGACGAGCAGTACTTC
j_call: TRBJ2-7
clone_size: many
v_call: TRBV6-5
d_call: .

cdr3_aa: CASSVGRGEAFF
cdr3_nt: TGTGCCAGCAGCGTAGGTCGGGGTGAAGCTTTCTTT
j_call: TRBJ1-1
clone_size: many
v_call: TRBV9
d_call: .

cdr3_aa: CASSLASARQKETQYF
cdr3_nt: TGTGCCAGCAGTTTAGCTAGTGCTAGGCAGAAAGAGACCCAGTACTTC
j_call: TRBJ2-5
clone_size: many
v_call: TRBV12-3/TRBV12-4
d_call: .

cdr3_aa: CASRVGTGANYGYTF
cdr3_nt: TGTGCCAGCAGAGTTGGGACAGGGGCTAACTATGGCTACACCTTC
j_call: TRBJ1-2
clone_size: many
v_call: TRBV9
d_call: TRBD1

cdr3_aa: CASSTDRVRDTQYF
cdr3_nt: TGCGCCAGCAGCACCGACAGGGTGCGGGATACGCAGTATTTT
j_call: TRBJ2-3
clone_size: .
v_call: TRBV5-1
d_call: TRBD1

cdr3_aa: CASSPQEGQTEAFF
cdr3_nt: TGCGCCAGCAGCCCCCAGGAGGGGCAAACTGAAGCTTTCTTT
j_call: TRBJ1-1
clone_size: few
v_call: TRBV4-1
d_call: .

cdr3_aa: CASSLDRDLREAFF
cdr3_nt: TGTGCCAGCAGCTTGGACAGGGATTTGAGAGAAGCTTTCTTT
j_call: TRBJ1-1
clone_size: .
v_call: TRBV5-8
d_call: .

cdr3_aa: CASSLVGGDRGNQPQHF
cdr3_nt: TGTGCCAGCAGCTTAGTCGGGGGGGATCGAGGTAATCAGCCCCAGCATTTT
j_call: TRBJ1-5
clone_size: many
v_call: TRBV7-8
d_call: .

cdr3_aa: CSAGQGLAGYTF
cdr3_nt: TGCAGTGCGGGACAGGGTTTAGCTGGCTACACCTTC
j_call: TRBJ1-2
clone_size: many
v_call: TRBV20-1
d_call: TRBD1

cdr3_aa: CASSLATGDGYTF
cdr3_nt: TGCGCCAGCAGCCTCGCGACAGGGGATGGCTACACCTTC
j_call: TRBJ1-2
clone_size: many
v_call: TRBV4-1
d_call: TRBD1

cdr3_aa: CATSRGKRGRYYEQYF
cdr3_nt: TGTGCCACCAGCAGGGGGAAGCGGGGGCGATACTACGAGCAGTACTTC
j_call: TRBJ2-7
clone_size: many
v_call: TRBV15
d_call: TRBD2

cdr3_aa: CASSLRGSSSNQPQHF
cdr3_nt: TGTGCCAGCAGCTTGAGGGGGTCCTCGAGCAATCAGCCCCAGCATTTT
j_call: TRBJ1-5
clone_size: many
v_call: TRBV11-2
d_call: .

cdr3_aa: CSAREAGRAGAYEQYF
cdr3_nt: TGCAGTGCTAGAGAGGCCGGGAGGGCCGGAGCCTACGAGCAGTACTTC
j_call: TRBJ2-7
clone_size: few
v_call: TRBV20-1
d_call: TRBD2